One T cell receptor beta chain is described in this entry. Time point here: after trial treatment. Treatment given: LDRT plus nivolumab, ipilimumab, low-dose cyclophosphamide and aspirin (RACIN trial). The study gave donors nivolumab, ipilimumab, aspirin, low-dose cyclophosphamide and low-dose radiotherapy. Trimming removed 9 bases from V and 10 bases from J, with 9 bases in between. The CDR3 has 10 residues. Germline CDR1 MDHEN, CDR2 SYDVKM. TRAV- and TRBV-specific primers primed first-strand cDNA, covering alpha and beta chains. The PCR that amplified TCRs ran for 20 to 25 cycles, relying on a constant-region primer and a V-primer adapter. The mRNA that was isolated underwent amplification by in vitro transcription. TCRdb independently ran MiXCR on the reads; one entry per CDR3 protein. The table lists about 100,000 distinct CDR3 sequences, around 21% of them singletons, with over 4% in the top ten.

This sample is part of a study of low-dose radiotherapy and immunotherapy resistance in tumors. Looking at the study overall: Each patient was administered nivolumab intravenously at 240 mg, which was a flat dose, every two weeks, along with intravenous ipilimumab at 1 mg/kg every six weeks.

V and J are TRBV28 and TRBJ1-4; a weak D match, TRBD1 (5 bases). This specimen consisted of PBMCs, obtained after low-dose radiotherapy plus immunotherapy. This sequence was found in a male donor with prostate cancer. DNA of the CDR3: TGTGCCAGTAAGGGGAGAAAACTGTTTTTT. Its protein product is CASKGRKLFF.